Following are 2 T cell receptor beta chains from one sample sequenced in a study of cytomegalovirus exposure and HLA in healthy donors. 60 Vbeta and 13 Jbeta primers were used in PCR. Repertoires were generated with immunoSEQ multiplex PCR, while TCRdb's copy carries only in-frame clones and drops some. The sample lists 110,000 to 150,000 clones; about 85% were seen once. The sequencing input was PBMCs. The receptor source for this set is a female donor in good health and CMV-seronegative.

V gene TRBV10-2 combines with J gene TRBJ1-2, with D possibly being TRBD1 (6 bases). Trimming shortened V by 4 bases and J by 2 bases, and 17 bases separated the two germline ends. Germline lookup yields CDR1 WSHSY and CDR2 SAAADI. The CDR3 runs 16 residues. CDR3 amino acids: CASSATDRYFNYGYTF. The CDR3, as DNA: TGCGCCAGCAGTGCGACCGACAGGTACTTCAACTATGGCTACACCTTC.

The chain recombines TRBV7-2 with TRBJ2-5; 7 bases fit TRBD1. The length of the CDR3 is 14 residues. J gave up 6 bases and V 2 bases, and 6 bases lay outside the gene matches. In germline, CDR1 is SGHTA, CDR2 FQGNSA. In nucleotides, the CDR3 is TGTGCCAGCAGCTTAAGACAGGGCCGGCAGACCCAGTACTTC. Its translation: CASSLRQGRQTQYF.